This T cell receptor beta chain was found in a study of immune evolution from preneoplasia to lung adenocarcinoma. Resections took place in Japan or China from about 2014 to 2018. Two lung cancer pathologists independently confirmed each histologic diagnosis. Study outcomes and limitations: Top clone frequencies peaked in normal lung, apparently declining through invasive adenocarcinoma. Normal lung had highest clonality; later lesions appeared denser, more diverse.

As to this clone: The antigen is undetermined.

TCRdb's copy holds only in-frame clones and misses some; the assay was immunoSEQ multiplex PCR. Of 5,000 or so clones listed, 75% to 85% are singletons. Sequencing was performed on FFPE adjacent normal lung tissue. The TCR comes from a donor aged 70 or older with lung adenocarcinoma.

CDR3 DNA sequence: TGTGCCAGCAGCTCAACGGGTCAAGAGACCCAGTACTTC. Translating gives CASSSTGQETQYF. The gene calls are TRBV5-6 and TRBJ2-5, with unresolved D. Germline V gene sequence: CDR1 SGHDT, CDR2 YYEEEE. This CDR3 region has 13 residues. V lost 3 bases to trimming and J lost 2 bases, with 8 bases between them.